This entry lists 28 T cell receptor beta chains sequenced from one sample in a study of vaccination effects on CD4 cells after COVID-19. This table comes from immunoSEQ multiplex PCR, and its TCRdb copy is limited to in-frame clones, with some not included. The sample holds 50,000 to 65,000 clones, around 75% seen once. After expansion with viral peptide pools in the ViraFEST assay, antigen-specific CD4+ T cells were sequenced. Researchers isolated CD4+ T cells once approximately ten days of culture had elapsed. No antigen is known for these receptors. The input for sequencing was CD4+ T cells from PBMCs cultured with HCoV-229E spike peptides, taken before COVID-19 vaccination. The origin of the receptors is a human donor who received a COVID-19 vaccine.

This clone appeared a single time. V is TRBV15 and J is TRBJ2-3; D remains ambiguous. CDR3 length: 16 amino acids. Trimming took 0 bases from V and 3 from J, leaving 13 bases between them. CDR1 is LNHNV and CDR2 is YYDKDF in the germline V gene (reference sequence). As DNA, the CDR3 is TGTGCCACCAGCAGAGATATGTCCTTTCTGACAGATACGCAGTATTTT. It is translated as CATSRDMSFLTDTQYF.

The chain couples TRBV4-1 to TRBJ2-5, with D unclear. Trimming pared 3 bases from V and 1 base from J, leaving 9 bases between. The germline gives CDR1 MGHRA, CDR2 YSYEKL. This CDR3 comprises 14 residues. The CDR3 loop is CASSQVSGQETQYF. The CDR3 DNA follows: TGCGCCAGCAGCCAGGTATCTGGCCAAGAGACCCAGTACTTC.

The genes are TRBV10-1 and TRBJ2-1, with TRBD1 as a possible D gene (7 bases). CDR3 size: 14 residues. With 2 bases removed from V and 4 bases from J, the gap between germline ends came to 9 bases. Germline CDR1 WNHNN, CDR2 SYGVQD (reference sequence). Written as DNA, the CDR3 is TGCGCCAGCAGTGAGCAGGGGGGATACAATGAGCAGTTCTTC. It is translated as CASSEQGGYNEQFF.

Note on this clone: The junction shows a germline mismatch at one end, possibly a read error. The chain couples TRBV7-2 to TRBJ2-3; 11 bases are shared with TRBD2. The germline CDR1 and CDR2 sequences are SGHTA and FQGNSA. The CDR3 contains 16 residues. CDR3 sequence: CASSVLAGVFLDKQYF. CDR3 sequence (DNA): TGTGCCAGCAGCGTACTAGCGGGGGTGTTTCTTGATAAGCAGTATTTT.

J is TRBJ2-5 and V is TRBV5-4, with a weak D call TRBD1 (6 bases). Trimming removed 7 bases from V and 0 bases from J, with 7 bases in between. Germline V gene data show CDR1 as SGHNT and CDR2 as YYREEE (reference sequence). The CDR3 covers 12 residues. The CDR3 DNA follows: TGTGCCAGCTACAGGGACCAAGAGACCCAGTACTTC. This translates into CASYRDQETQYF. The full variable domain, rest sourced from reference TRBV5-4 and TRBJ2-5, is ETGVTQSPTHLIKTRGQQVTLRCSSQSGHNTVSWYQQALGQGPQFIFQYYREEENGRGNFPPRFSGLQFPNYSSELNVNALELDDSALYLCASYRDQETQYFGPGTRLLVL.

The rearrangement links TRBV5-4 to TRBJ2-1; D remains unclear. Germline V gene data show CDR1 as SGHNT and CDR2 as YYREEE (reference sequence). Trimming pared 0 bases from V and 0 bases from J, leaving 10 bases between. This CDR3 spans 16 amino acids. CDR3 sequence: CASSLEEVSSYNEQFF. CDR3 DNA sequence: TGTGCCAGCAGCTTGGAAGAGGTCTCCTCCTACAATGAGCAGTTCTTC.

The V gene is TRBV5-1, the J gene TRBJ2-3; D not certain. Between the trimmed V and J ends, which lost 4 bases and 2 bases, there was a span of 11 bases. Germline CDR1 reads SGHRS; CDR2 reads YFSETQ. The CDR3 has 14 residues. The CDR3: CASSEQSFTDTQYF. The CDR3 bases are TGCGCCAGCAGCGAGCAGTCCTTCACAGATACGCAGTATTTT.

This clone was seen once. The chain employs TRBV19 and TRBJ2-5, with D possibly matching TRBD2 (5 bases). V was shortened by 0 bases and J by 5 bases, with 16 bases between the two germline ends. The CDR3 runs to 16 residues. Germline CDR1 is LNHDA and CDR2 is SQIVND (reference sequence). The CDR3 nucleotides are TGTGCCAGTAGTATAGACTTTTGGGGAGCCCCGGAGACCCAGTACTTC. Amino acids: CASSIDFWGAPETQYF.

The genes are TRBV16 and TRBJ2-3; tentatively, D is TRBD1 (5 bases). This CDR3 comprises 15 residues. Germline V gene sequence: CDR1 KGHSY, CDR2 FQNENV. With 0 bases removed from V and 4 bases from J, the gap between germline ends came to 11 bases. CDR3 in amino acids: CASSQSVGASDTQYF. CDR3 DNA sequence: TGTGCCAGCAGCCAATCGGTAGGGGCTTCAGATACGCAGTATTTT.

CDR3 sequence reads: CASSQVIFSGGEYEQFF. The CDR3, as DNA: TGCGCCAGCAGCCAAGTTATCTTTAGCGGGGGTGAATATGAGCAGTTCTTC. V gene TRBV4-1 combines with J gene TRBJ2-1, with 9 bases fitting TRBD2. The germline CDR1 and CDR2 sequences are MGHRA and YSYEKL. The CDR3 contains 17 residues. The junction had 12 bases not matched to a gene; V was cut back by 1 base and J by 8 bases.

CDR3 sequence reads: CASSFRGGMWDRGPIGFF. CDR3 in DNA: TGTGCCAGCAGCTTCCGCGGGGGTATGTGGGACAGGGGGCCGATCGGGTTCTTC. This chain connects TRBV9 to TRBJ2-1; TRBD1 agrees at 12 bases. V dropped 4 bases and J dropped 15; count of bases not matched to a gene: 23. The CDR3 totals 18 residues. Germline V lookup: CDR1 SGDLS, CDR2 YYNGEE.

This clone was detected only once. The rearrangement links TRBV19 to TRBJ2-7, with D possibly being TRBD2 (6 bases). V lost 1 base and J 3 bases, leaving 22 bases between the germline ends. Germline lookup yields CDR1 LNHDA and CDR2 SQIVND (reference sequence). This CDR3 comprises 18 residues. The CDR3: CASSIGRAGILVFYEQYV. As DNA, the CDR3 is TGTGCCAGTAGTATAGGGAGGGCAGGCATCCTAGTTTTCTACGAGCAGTACGTC.

The chain joins TRBV5-6 to TRBJ2-7, with D tentatively TRBD2 (5 bases). Germline CDR1 is SGHDT and CDR2 is YYEEEE. CDR3 size: 14 residues. V gave up 3 bases and J gave up 4 bases, with 14 bases separating them. Here the CDR3 DNA reads TGTGCCAGCAGCTCATGGGGAGATTATTACGAGCAGTACGTC. Protein product: CASSSWGDYYEQYV.

This clone appeared a few times. The V and J genes are TRBV18 and TRBJ1-4, with D unresolved. CDR1 KGHSH and CDR2 LQKENI come from the germline V gene. CDR3 length: 13 residues. V was shortened by 6 bases and J by 8 bases, with 13 bases between the two germline ends. CDR3 protein: CASSQPPQEKLFF. The CDR3 DNA is TGTGCCAGCTCCCAGCCGCCGCAGGAAAAACTGTTTTTT.

The rearrangement uses TRBV6-4 and TRBJ2-3; 9 bases align to TRBD1. Germline assignment: CDR1 MRHNA and CDR2 SNTAGT. This CDR3 comprises 15 residues. The V segment lost 6 bases and the J segment 2 bases; nucleotides outside the gene matches: 6. The CDR3 here is CASRTWTGDTDTQYF. The CDR3 DNA reads TGTGCCAGCAGGACGTGGACAGGGGACACAGATACGCAGTATTTT.

The chain joins TRBV7-8 to TRBJ2-1, with 10 bases identical to TRBD2. The CDR3 is made up of 16 amino acids. With 2 bases clipped from V and 4 bases from J, the junction kept 5 bases outside the gene matches. CDR1 and CDR2 from the germline V gene are SGHVS and FQNEAQ. CDR3 residues: CASSLSRTSGYNEQFF. In DNA form, the CDR3 reads TGTGCCAGCAGCTTATCACGGACTAGCGGATACAATGAGCAGTTCTTC.

This clone was picked up one time. The chain recombines TRBV7-8 with TRBJ1-1, with D possibly being TRBD1 (5 bases). Germline lookup yields CDR1 SGHVS and CDR2 FQNEAQ. Trimming removed 2 bases at V and 2 bases at J, with 9 bases between. The CDR3 loop spans 14 amino acids. The CDR3 here is CASSLTGENTEAFF. The CDR3 nucleotides read TGTGCCAGCAGCTTAACAGGCGAAAACACTGAAGCTTTCTTT.

The V and J genes are TRBV19 and TRBJ2-1; 10 nucleotides agree with TRBD2. The trim removed 2 bases at V and 0 bases at J, leaving 13 bases unmatched. This CDR3 comprises 20 residues. The germline V gene encodes CDR1 LNHDA and CDR2 SQIVND (reference sequence). The CDR3 sequence: CASSIISRNSGGLSYNEQFF. CDR3 sequence (DNA): TGTGCCAGTAGTATAATTTCTCGGAATAGCGGGGGGCTCTCCTACAATGAGCAGTTCTTC.

The chain couples TRBV4-1 to TRBJ1-3, with TRBD1 identical over 7 bases. Germline V gives CDR1 MGHRA, CDR2 YSYEKL. V gave up 6 bases and J gave up 6 bases; unmatched junction bases: 11. CDR3 length equals 15 residues. CDR3 loop: CASSRPGGGENTIYF. Here the CDR3 DNA reads TGCGCCAGCAGTCGACCGGGAGGGGGCGAAAACACCATATATTTT.

This clone occurred a few times. The rearrangement joins TRBV18 to TRBJ2-7, with TRBD1 matching 8 bases. The CDR3 covers 13 residues. The trim removed 6 bases at V and 5 bases at J, leaving 6 bases unmatched. CDR1 KGHSH and CDR2 LQKENI come from the germline V gene. CDR3 residues: CASSMGQVNEQYV. In nucleotides, the CDR3 is TGTGCCAGCTCGATGGGACAGGTTAACGAGCAGTACGTC.

The V and J genes are TRBV5-1 and TRBJ2-5; 12 nucleotides align to TRBD2. The germline gives CDR1 SGHRS, CDR2 YFSETQ. The V and J ends lost 1 base and 2 bases, in that order; junction bases with no gene match: 3. The CDR3 sequence is 16 residues long. The CDR3 loop reads CASSLSLAGGQETQYF. The CDR3 region has the DNA TGCGCCAGCAGCTTGAGCCTAGCGGGGGGGCAAGAGACCCAGTACTTC.

This chain uses TRBV6-5 with TRBJ2-5, with no clear D. The V gene's germline CDR1 is MNHEY and CDR2 SVGAGI. This CDR3 is 13 amino acids long. V lost 8 bases to trimming and J lost 5 bases, with 15 bases between them. CDR3 residues: CASSRIIGETQYF. The DNA of the CDR3 is TGTGCCAGCTCGCGAATTATAGGGGAGACCCAGTACTTC.

The chain recombines TRBV7-8 with TRBJ1-1; D not certain. CDR3 length: 18 amino acids. Germline lookup yields CDR1 SGHVS and CDR2 FQNEAQ. V was pared by 0 bases and J by 0 bases, with 17 bases between. The CDR3 spells CASSLAFWGYTMNTEAFF. The DNA for the CDR3 is TGTGCCAGCAGCTTAGCGTTTTGGGGATATACAATGAACACTGAAGCTTTCTTT.

The V gene is TRBV3-1 (or the pseudogene TRBV3-2), the J gene TRBJ1-2; D uncertain. V was trimmed by 1 base and J by 8 bases, leaving 11 bases between them. This CDR3 is 13 amino acids long. Germline loops: CDR1 LGHDT, CDR2 YNNKEL (reference sequence). The CDR3 region has the DNA TGTGCCAGCAGCCAAGCCCTATCCCGGGGCTACACCTTC. It codes for CASSQALSRGYTF.

The J gene is TRBJ2-7, the V gene TRBV11-2; no firm D call. The CDR3 runs to 13 residues. Germline loops: CDR1 SGHAT, CDR2 FQNNGV. V gave up 5 bases and J gave up 3 bases, with 11 bases separating them. CDR3 in DNA: TGTGCCAGCAGCCGTTCCAAGTACTACGAGCAGTACGTC. Translating gives CASSRSKYYEQYV.

J is TRBJ1-5 and V is TRBV19, with TRBD1 identical over 8 bases. This CDR3 contains 16 residues. With 7 bases clipped from V and 2 bases from J, the junction kept 10 bases outside the gene matches. The V gene's germline CDR1 is LNHDA and CDR2 SQIVND (reference sequence). The DNA of the CDR3 is TGTGCCAGTACCCGATCAGGGGGCGCCGGCAATCAGCCCCAGCATTTT. Protein sequence: CASTRSGGAGNQPQHF. The whole variable domain, filled in from reference TRBV19 and TRBJ1-5, reads DGGITQSPKYLFRKEGQNVTLSCEQNLNHDAMYWYRQDPGQGLRLIYYSQIVNDFQKGDIAEGYSVSREKKESFPLTVTSAQKNPTAFYLCASTRSGGAGNQPQHFGDGTRLSIL.

The genes are TRBV5-4 and TRBJ2-2; TRBD1 is a possible D gene (5 bases). The ends were cut back, 1 base at V and 0 bases at J, with 10 bases in the middle. CDR1 SGHNT and CDR2 YYREEE come from the germline V gene (reference sequence). The CDR3 has 16 amino acids. The DNA for the CDR3 is TGTGCCAGCAGCTTGTACAGGAATCCGAACACCGGGGAGCTGTTTTTT. It specifies CASSLYRNPNTGELFF.

The chain recombines TRBV28 with TRBJ1-2, with 7 nucleotides matching TRBD1. V shed 4 bases, J shed 4 bases, and the junction held 12 bases outside the gene matches. The germline CDR1 and CDR2 sequences are MDHEN and SYDVKM. The CDR3 has 16 amino acids. This chain's CDR3 is CASSSSQGGQGYGYTF. CDR3 sequence (DNA): TGTGCCAGCAGTTCGTCTCAGGGGGGGCAGGGCTATGGCTACACCTTC.